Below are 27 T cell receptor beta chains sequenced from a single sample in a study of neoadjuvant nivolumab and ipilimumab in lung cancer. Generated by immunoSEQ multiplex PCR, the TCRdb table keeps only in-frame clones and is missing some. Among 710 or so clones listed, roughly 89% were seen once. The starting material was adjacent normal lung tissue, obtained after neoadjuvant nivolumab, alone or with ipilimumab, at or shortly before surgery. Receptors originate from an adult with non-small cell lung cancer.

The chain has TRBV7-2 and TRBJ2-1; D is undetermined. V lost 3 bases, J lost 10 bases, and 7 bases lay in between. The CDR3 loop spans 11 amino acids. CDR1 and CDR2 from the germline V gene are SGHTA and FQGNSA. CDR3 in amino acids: CASSFGLEQFF. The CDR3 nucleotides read TGTGCCAGCAGCTTTGGATTGGAGCAGTTCTTC.

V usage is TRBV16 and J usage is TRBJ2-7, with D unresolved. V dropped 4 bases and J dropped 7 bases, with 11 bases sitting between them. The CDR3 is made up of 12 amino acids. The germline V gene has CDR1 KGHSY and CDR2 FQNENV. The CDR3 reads CASSPGTKEQYF. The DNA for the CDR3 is TGTGCCAGCAGCCCCGGTACGAAAGAGCAGTACTTC.

Here the CDR3 reads CASSYSTGQGLEQFF. CDR3 nucleotides: TGTGCCAGCAGTTACTCGACGGGACAGGGGCTAGAGCAGTTCTTC. This chain joins TRBV6-5 and TRBJ2-1; 10 nucleotides align to TRBD1. Germline V gives CDR1 MNHEY, CDR2 SVGAGI. The CDR3 contains 15 residues. After removal of 0 bases from V and 10 bases from J, the junction contained 6 bases not matched to a gene.

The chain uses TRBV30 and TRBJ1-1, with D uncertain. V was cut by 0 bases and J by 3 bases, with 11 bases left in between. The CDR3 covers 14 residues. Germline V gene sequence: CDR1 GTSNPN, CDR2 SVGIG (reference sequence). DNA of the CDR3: TGTGCCTGGAGTGTACCGGGATATTACACTGAAGCTTTCTTT. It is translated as CAWSVPGYYTEAFF.

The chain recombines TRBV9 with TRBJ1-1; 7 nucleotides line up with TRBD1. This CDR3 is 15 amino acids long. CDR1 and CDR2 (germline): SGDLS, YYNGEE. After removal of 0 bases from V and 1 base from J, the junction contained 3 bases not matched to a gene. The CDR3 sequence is CASSVDWTGNTEAFF. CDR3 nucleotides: TGTGCCAGCAGCGTAGACTGGACAGGGAACACTGAAGCTTTCTTT. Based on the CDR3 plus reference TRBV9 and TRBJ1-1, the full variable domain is DSGVTQTPKHLITATGQRVTLRCSPRSGDLSVYWYQQSLDQGLQFLIQYYNGEERAKGNILERFSAQQFPDLHSELNLSSLELGDSALYFCASSVDWTGNTEAFFGQGTRLTVV.

The CDR3 DNA reads as TGTGCCAGCAGTTTATGGGGCACAGATACGCAGTATTTT. Translating gives CASSLWGTDTQYF. The V call is TRBV27, the J call TRBJ2-3; D remains ambiguous. With 1 base removed from V and 1 base from J, the gap between germline ends came to 3 bases. CDR3 length equals 13 residues. The germline gives CDR1 MNHEY, CDR2 SMNVEV (reference sequence).

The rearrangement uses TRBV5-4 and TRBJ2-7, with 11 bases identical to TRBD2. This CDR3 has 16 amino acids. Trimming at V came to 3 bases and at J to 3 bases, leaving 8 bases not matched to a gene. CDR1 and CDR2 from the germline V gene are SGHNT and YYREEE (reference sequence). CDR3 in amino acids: CASSSGGLAGGYEQYF. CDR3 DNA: TGTGCCAGCAGCTCCGGAGGGCTAGCGGGAGGCTACGAGCAGTACTTC.

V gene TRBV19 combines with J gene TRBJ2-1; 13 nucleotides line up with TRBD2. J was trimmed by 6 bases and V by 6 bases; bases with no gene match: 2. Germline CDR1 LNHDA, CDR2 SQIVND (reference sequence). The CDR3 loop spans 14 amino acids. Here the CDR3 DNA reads TGTGCCAGTAGGGGACTAGCGGGATTCAATGAGCAGTTCTTC. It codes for CASRGLAGFNEQFF.

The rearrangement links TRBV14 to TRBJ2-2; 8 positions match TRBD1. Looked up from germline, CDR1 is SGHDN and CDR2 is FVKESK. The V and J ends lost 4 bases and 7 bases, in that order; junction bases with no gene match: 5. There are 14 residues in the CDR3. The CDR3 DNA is TGTGCCAGCAGCCGGACAGGGTGGATCGGGGAGCTGTTTTTT. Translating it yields CASSRTGWIGELFF.

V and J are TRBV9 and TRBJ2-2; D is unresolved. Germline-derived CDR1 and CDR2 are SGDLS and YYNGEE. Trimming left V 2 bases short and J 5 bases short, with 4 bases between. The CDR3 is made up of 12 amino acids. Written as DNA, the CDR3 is TGTGCCAGCAGCGTTAGGACCGGGGAGCTGTTTTTT. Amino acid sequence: CASSVRTGELFF.

The CDR3 sequence is CASSFAGTSTEKLFF. In DNA, the CDR3 is TGTGCCAGCAGCTTCGCCGGGACTAGCACTGAAAAACTGTTTTTT. V usage is TRBV11-2 and J usage is TRBJ1-4; maybe TRBD1 (5 bases). Between the trimmed V and J ends, which lost 3 bases and 7 bases, there was a span of 15 bases. This CDR3 is built from 15 residues. CDR1 is SGHAT, CDR2 FQNNGV, per germline.

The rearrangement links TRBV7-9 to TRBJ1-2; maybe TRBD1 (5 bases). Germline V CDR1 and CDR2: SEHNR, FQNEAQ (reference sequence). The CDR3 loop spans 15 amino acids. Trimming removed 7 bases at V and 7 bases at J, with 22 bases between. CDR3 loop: CASNKPVENGAGYTF. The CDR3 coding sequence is TGTGCCAGCAACAAACCCGTGGAGAATGGGGCTGGCTACACCTTC.

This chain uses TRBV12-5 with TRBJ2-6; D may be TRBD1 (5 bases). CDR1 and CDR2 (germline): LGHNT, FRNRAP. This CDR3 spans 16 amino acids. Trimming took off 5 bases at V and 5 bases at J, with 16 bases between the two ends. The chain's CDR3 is CASGRVGQSRANVLTF. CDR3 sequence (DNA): TGTGCTAGTGGTCGCGTCGGACAAAGTCGGGCCAACGTCCTGACTTTC.

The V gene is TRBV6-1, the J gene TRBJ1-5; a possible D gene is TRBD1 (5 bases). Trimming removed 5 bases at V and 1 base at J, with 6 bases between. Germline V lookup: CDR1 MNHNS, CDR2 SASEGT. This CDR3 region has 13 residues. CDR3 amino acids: CASSRDSNQPQHF. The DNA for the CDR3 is TGTGCCAGCAGTCGGGACAGCAATCAGCCCCAGCATTTT.

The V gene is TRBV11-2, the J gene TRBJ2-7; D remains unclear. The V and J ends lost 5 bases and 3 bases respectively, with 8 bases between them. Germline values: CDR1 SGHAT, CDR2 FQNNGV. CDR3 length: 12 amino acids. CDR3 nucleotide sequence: TGTGCCAGCAGCCCCAACTTCTACGAGCAGTACTTC. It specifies CASSPNFYEQYF.

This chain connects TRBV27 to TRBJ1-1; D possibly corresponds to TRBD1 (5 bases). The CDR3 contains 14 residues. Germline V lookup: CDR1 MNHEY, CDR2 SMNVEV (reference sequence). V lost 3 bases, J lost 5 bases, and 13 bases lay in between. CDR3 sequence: CASSLGGAGTEAFF. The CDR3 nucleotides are TGTGCCAGCAGTTTGGGGGGAGCGGGGACTGAAGCTTTCTTT.

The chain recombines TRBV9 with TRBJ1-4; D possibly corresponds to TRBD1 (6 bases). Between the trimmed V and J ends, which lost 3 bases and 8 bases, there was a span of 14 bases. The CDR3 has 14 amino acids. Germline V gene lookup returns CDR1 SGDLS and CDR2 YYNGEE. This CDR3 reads CASSGRGGHEKLFF. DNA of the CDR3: TGTGCCAGCAGCGGACGAGGGGGGCACGAAAAACTGTTTTTT.

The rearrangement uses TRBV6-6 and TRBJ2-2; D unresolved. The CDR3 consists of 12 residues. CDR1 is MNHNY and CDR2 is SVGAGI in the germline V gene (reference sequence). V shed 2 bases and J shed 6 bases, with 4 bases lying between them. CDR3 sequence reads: CASSYAAGELFF. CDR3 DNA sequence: TGTGCCAGCAGTTACGCGGCCGGGGAGCTGTTTTTT.

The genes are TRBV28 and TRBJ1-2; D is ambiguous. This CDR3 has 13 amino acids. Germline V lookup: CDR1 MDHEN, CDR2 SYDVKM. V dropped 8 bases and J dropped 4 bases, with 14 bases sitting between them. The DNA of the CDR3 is TGTGCCAGCCGTGCGTTGGCCCTCTATGGCTACACCTTC. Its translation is CASRALALYGYTF.

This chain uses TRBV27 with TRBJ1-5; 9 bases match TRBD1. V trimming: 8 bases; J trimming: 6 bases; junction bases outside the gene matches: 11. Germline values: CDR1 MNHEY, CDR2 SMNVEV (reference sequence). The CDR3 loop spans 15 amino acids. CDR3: CASATGQGAIQPQHF. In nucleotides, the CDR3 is TGTGCCAGCGCTACGGGACAGGGTGCTATTCAGCCCCAGCATTTT.

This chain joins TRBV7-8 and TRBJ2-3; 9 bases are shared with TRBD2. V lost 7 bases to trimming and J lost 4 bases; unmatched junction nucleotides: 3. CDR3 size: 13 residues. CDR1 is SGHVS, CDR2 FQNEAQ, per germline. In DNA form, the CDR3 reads TGTGCCAGCACGCGGGAGGGCGCAGATACGCAGTATTTT. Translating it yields CASTREGADTQYF.

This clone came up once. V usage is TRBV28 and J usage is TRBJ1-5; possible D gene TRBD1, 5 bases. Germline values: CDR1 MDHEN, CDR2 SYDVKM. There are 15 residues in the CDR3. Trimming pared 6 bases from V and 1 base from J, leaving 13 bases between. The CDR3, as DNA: TGTGCCAGCAGCCTGTCAGGGTACAGCAATCAGCCCCAGCATTTT. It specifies CASSLSGYSNQPQHF.

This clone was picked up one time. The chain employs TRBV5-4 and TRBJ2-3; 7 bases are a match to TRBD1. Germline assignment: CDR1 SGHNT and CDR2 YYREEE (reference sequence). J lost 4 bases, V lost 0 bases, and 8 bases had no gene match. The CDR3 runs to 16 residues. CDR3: CASSLGQGLGADTQYF. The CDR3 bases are TGTGCCAGCAGCTTGGGACAGGGTCTGGGGGCAGATACGCAGTATTTT.

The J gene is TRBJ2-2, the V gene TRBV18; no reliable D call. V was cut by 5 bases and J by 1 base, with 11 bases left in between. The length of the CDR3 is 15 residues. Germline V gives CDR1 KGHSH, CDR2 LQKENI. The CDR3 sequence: CASSRTEQNTGELFF. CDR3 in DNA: TGTGCCAGCTCAAGGACCGAGCAGAACACCGGGGAGCTGTTTTTT. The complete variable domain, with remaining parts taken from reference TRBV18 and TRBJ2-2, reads NAGVMQNPRHLVRRRGQEARLRCSPMKGHSHVYWYRQLPEEGLKFMVYLQKENIIDESGMPKERFSAEFPKEGPSILRIQQVVRGDSAAYFCASSRTEQNTGELFFGEGSRLTVL.

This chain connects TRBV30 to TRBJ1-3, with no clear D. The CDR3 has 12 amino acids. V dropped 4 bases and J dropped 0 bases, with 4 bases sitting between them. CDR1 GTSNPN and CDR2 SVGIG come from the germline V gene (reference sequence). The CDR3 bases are TGTGCCTGGAAGGCCTCTGGAAACACCATATATTTT. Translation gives CAWKASGNTIYF.

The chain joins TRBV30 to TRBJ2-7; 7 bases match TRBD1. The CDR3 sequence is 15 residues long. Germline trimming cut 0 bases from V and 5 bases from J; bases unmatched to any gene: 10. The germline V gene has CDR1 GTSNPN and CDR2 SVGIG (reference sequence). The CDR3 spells CAWSVRGQLVHEQYF. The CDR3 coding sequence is TGTGCCTGGAGTGTACGGGGACAGCTCGTCCACGAGCAGTACTTC.

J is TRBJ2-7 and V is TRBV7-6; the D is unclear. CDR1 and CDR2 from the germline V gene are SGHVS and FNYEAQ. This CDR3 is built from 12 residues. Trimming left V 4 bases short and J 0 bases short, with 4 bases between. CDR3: CASSSLSYEQYF. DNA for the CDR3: TGTGCCAGCAGCTCCCTCTCCTACGAGCAGTACTTC.